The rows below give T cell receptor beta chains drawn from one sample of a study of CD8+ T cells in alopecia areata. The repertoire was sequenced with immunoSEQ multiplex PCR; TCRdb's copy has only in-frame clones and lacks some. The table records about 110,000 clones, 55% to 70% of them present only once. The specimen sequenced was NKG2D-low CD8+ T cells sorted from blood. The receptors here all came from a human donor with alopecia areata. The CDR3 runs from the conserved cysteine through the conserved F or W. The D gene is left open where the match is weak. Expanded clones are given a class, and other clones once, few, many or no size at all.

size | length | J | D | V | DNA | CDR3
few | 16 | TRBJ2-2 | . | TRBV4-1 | TGCGCCAGCAGCCAAGTAACGGGGCGACTAACCGGGGAGCTGTTTTTT | CASSQVTGRLTGELFF
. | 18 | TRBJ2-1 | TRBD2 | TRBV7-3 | TGTGCCAGCAGCTTAAAACCCTCCGCTAGCGGGCTCTACAATGAGCAGTTCTTC | CASSLKPSASGLYNEQFF
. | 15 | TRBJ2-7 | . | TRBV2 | TGTGCCAGCAGTGGGGTGGGCAGGAGGGGATACGAGCAGTACTTC | CASSGVGRRGYEQYF
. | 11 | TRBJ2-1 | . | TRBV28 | TGTGCCAGCAGTTCTTACAATGAGCAGTTCTTC | CASSSYNEQFF
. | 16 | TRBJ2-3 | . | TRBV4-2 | TGTGCCAGCAGCCAAGAGTTTCAGGCTAGCACAGATACGCAGTATTTT | CASSQEFQASTDTQYF
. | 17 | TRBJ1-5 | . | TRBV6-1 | TGTGCCAGCAGTGAATTTCGACAGCGATATAGCAATCAGCCCCAGCATTTT | CASSEFRQRYSNQPQHF
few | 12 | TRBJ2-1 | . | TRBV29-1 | TGCAGCGCCCAAACAAGGATGGATGAGCAGTTCTTC | CSAQTRMDEQFF
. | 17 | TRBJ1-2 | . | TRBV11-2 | TGTGCCAGCAGCGCGGGTGATTGGGACATGGCTAACTATGGCTACACCTTC | CASSAGDWDMANYGYTF
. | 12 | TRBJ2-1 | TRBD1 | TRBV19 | TGTGCCAGTAGTACAATCCGGGACAGGGCGTTCTTC | CASSTIRDRAFF
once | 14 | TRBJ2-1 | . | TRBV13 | TGTGCCAGCAGCTTAGGTGCAGGGGTCGGTGAGCAGTTCTTC | CASSLGAGVGEQFF
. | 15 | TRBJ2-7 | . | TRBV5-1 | TGCGCCAGCAGCCCCCTGGGCCCCCAGCCGGACGAGCAGTACTTC | CASSPLGPQPDEQYF
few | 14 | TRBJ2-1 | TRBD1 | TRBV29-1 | TGCAGCGTTCTTGTTGACAGGGGAAGCAATGAGCAGTTCTTC | CSVLVDRGSNEQFF
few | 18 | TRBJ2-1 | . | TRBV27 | TGTGCCAGCAGTTTACAGGGACGAGGAGGGATGGTACGGGATGAGCAGTTCTTC | CASSLQGRGGMVRDEQFF
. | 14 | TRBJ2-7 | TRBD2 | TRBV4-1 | TGCGCCAGCACCTTAGCGGGAGGACCCTACGAGCAGTACTTC | CASTLAGGPYEQYF
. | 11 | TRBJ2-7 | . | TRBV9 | TGTGCCAGCAGCGACCCCGGTGAGCAGTACTTC | CASSDPGEQYF
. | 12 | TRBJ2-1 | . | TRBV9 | TGTGCCAGCAGCCCACCTAGCGATGAGCAGTTCTTC | CASSPPSDEQFF
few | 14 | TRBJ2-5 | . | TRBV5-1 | TGCGCCAGCAGCCCAACAGGATTCCAAGAGACCCAGTACTTC | CASSPTGFQETQYF
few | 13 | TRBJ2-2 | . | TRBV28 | TGTGCCAGCAGTTTAGGCTACACCGGGGAGCTGTTTTTT | CASSLGYTGELFF
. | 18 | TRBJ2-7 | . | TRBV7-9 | TGTGCCAGCAGCTCACACCCTCCCGAGGATCTACTCGATTACGAGCAGTACTTC | CASSSHPPEDLLDYEQYF
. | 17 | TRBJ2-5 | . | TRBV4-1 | TGCGCCAGCAGCCAAGAGGGGACCGTTATTGGGGTGGAGACCCAGTACTTC | CASSQEGTVIGVETQYF
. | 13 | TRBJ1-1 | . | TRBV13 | TGTGCCAGCAAAAGTGCTGGTTCCTCGGCGGCTTTCTTT | CASKSAGSSAAFF
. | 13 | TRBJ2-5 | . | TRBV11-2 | TGTGCCAGCAGCTTAGCACAGAAAGAGACCCAGTACTTC | CASSLAQKETQYF
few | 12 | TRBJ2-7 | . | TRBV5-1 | TGCGCCAGCAGCTTGGAAGGGTTCGAGCAGTACTTC | CASSLEGFEQYF
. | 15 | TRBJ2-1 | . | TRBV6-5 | TGTGCCAGCAGACAATACCGGAGCTCCTACAATGAGCAGTTCTTC | CASRQYRSSYNEQFF
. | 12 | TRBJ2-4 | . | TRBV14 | TGTGCCAGCAGCTCCTTAGAAAACATTCAGTACTTC | CASSSLENIQYF
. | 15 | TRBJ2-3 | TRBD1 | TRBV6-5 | TGTGCCAGCAGAGCCGGGACAGGGTTCACAGATACGCAGTATTTT | CASRAGTGFTDTQYF
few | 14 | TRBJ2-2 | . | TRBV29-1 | TGCAGCGTTGAGGGCCTGACATGGGGCGGGGAGCTGTTTTTT | CSVEGLTWGGELFF
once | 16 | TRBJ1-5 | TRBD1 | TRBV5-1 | TGCGCCAGCAGAGCCGGGACAGGGGAAAGGAATCAGCCCCAGCATTTT | CASRAGTGERNQPQHF
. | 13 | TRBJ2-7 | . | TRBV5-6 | TGTGCCAGCAGCCCAGGGCACAACTACGAGCAGTACTTC | CASSPGHNYEQYF
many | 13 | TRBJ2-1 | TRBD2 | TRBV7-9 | TGTGCCAGCATGCTTGGGACTAGCAATGAGCAGTTCTTC | CASMLGTSNEQFF
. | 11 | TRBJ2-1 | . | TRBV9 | TGTGCCAGCAGCGTAGGCCTTGAGCAGTTCTTC | CASSVGLEQFF
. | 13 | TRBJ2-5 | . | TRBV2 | TGTGCCAGCAGTGAATTTAGGGCAGAGACCCAGTACTTC | CASSEFRAETQYF
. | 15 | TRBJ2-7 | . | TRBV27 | TGTGCCAGCAGTTTCGGACAGGGAGGGACCTACGAGCAGTACTTC | CASSFGQGGTYEQYF
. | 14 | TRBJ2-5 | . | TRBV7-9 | TGTGCCAGCAGCTTTGGTATGGAGGGGGAGACCCAGTACTTC | CASSFGMEGETQYF
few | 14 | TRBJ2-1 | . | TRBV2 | TGTGCCCTCATGGAGGGCAGGATCAACAATGAGCAGTTCTTC | CALMEGRINNEQFF
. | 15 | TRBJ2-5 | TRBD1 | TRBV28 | TGTGCCAGCAGTGGGGGACAGGGGAAGAAAGAGACCCAGTACTTC | CASSGGQGKKETQYF
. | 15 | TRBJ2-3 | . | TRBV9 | TGTGCCAGCAGCGACAGACAAAGGGCCACAGATACGCAGTATTTT | CASSDRQRATDTQYF
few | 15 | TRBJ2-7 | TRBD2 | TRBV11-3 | TGTGCCAGCAGCCCGGGCGGCGGGAGGGCGGAGGAGCAGTACTTC | CASSPGGGRAEEQYF
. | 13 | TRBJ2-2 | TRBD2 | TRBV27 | TGTGCCAGCAGCAATAGCGGGACCGGGGAGCTGTTTTTT | CASSNSGTGELFF
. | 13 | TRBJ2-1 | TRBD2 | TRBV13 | TGTGCCAGCAGCCGCAGACTAGCTAATGAGCAGTTCTTC | CASSRRLANEQFF